The 25 T cell receptor beta chains given below trace back to one sample, sequenced in a study of metastatic and nonmetastatic thyroid tumors. TCRdb re-called the PCR reads through MiXCR. The sample lists over 15,000 clones; about 35% were seen once. Thyroid surgery took place with no prior treatment in any patient. The sequencing input was tumor tissue. The receptors were sampled from a female donor with papillary thyroid cancer or a benign thyroid nodule (not recorded which). Some clones in this sample may be carry-over from other donors' samples.

The chain joins TRBV7-3 to TRBJ2-3; 10 bases fit TRBD2. The CDR3 sequence is 17 residues long. V lost 4 bases, J lost 2 bases, and 9 bases stayed unmatched. The germline V gene has CDR1 SGHTA and CDR2 FQGTGA. This CDR3 reads CASSSRRLAGDTDTQYF. Written as DNA, the CDR3 is TGTGCCAGCAGCTCAAGGCGCCTAGCGGGGGACACAGATACGCAGTATTTT.

This clone has at least ten counts. The rearrangement links TRBV18 to TRBJ1-1; no clear D. The germline CDR1 and CDR2 sequences are KGHSH and LQKENI. The CDR3 is made up of 16 amino acids. The V gene lost 0 bases and the J gene lost 5 bases, with 16 bases spanning the gap. CDR3 DNA: TGTGCCAGCTCACCACCGGGCCCCGCTGCGGGGACTGAAGCTTTCTTT. This encodes CASSPPGPAAGTEAFF.

The chain has TRBV20-1 and TRBJ1-2; D unclear. The CDR3 is 13 amino acids. V lost 6 bases and J lost 4, with 15 bases in between. CDR1 and CDR2 (germline): DFQATT, SNEGSKA (reference sequence). The CDR3 loop is CSAERAGPYGYTF. The DNA for the CDR3 is TGCAGTGCCGAGAGGGCAGGTCCCTATGGCTACACCTTC.

The V and J genes are TRBV9 and TRBJ1-2; the D gene is possibly TRBD1 (5 bases). V was clipped by 3 bases and J by 5 bases, with 14 bases between them. The CDR3 is 14 residues long. Looked up from germline, CDR1 is SGDLS and CDR2 is YYNGEE. The CDR3 here is CASSARRAGYGYTF. Written as DNA, the CDR3 is TGTGCCAGCAGCGCCCGGAGGGCAGGGTATGGCTACACCTTC.

The chain recombines TRBV2 with TRBJ2-1; D is uncertain. CDR1 and CDR2 (germline): SNHLY, FYNNEI. Trimming pared 7 bases from V and 6 bases from J, leaving 10 bases between. The CDR3 has 12 residues. The CDR3 region has the DNA TGTGCCAGCATGTTTTTGGTCAATGAGCAGTTCTTC. It yields the protein CASMFLVNEQFF.

This rearrangement joins TRBV28 to TRBJ1-2, with 10 bases matching TRBD1. This CDR3 has 14 residues. In germline, CDR1 is MDHEN, CDR2 SYDVKM. With V trimmed by 5 bases and J by 3 bases, 3 bases remained unmatched. CDR3 in amino acids: CASSPGQGYYGYTF. DNA of the CDR3: TGTGCCAGCAGTCCGGGACAGGGGTACTATGGCTACACCTTC.

This clone came up a few times. The rearrangement uses TRBV6-2 or TRBV6-3 and TRBJ2-3; TRBD1 aligns across 8 bases. This CDR3 contains 18 residues. The J segment lost 3 bases and the V segment lost 0 bases, leaving 11 bases of the junction unmatched. In germline, CDR1 is MNHEY, CDR2 SVGEGT. CDR3 sequence reads: CASSYSSWGTGVTDTQYF. CDR3 sequence (DNA): TGTGCCAGCAGTTACTCGTCATGGGGGACAGGCGTTACAGATACGCAGTATTTT.

This clone is medium-sized in the sample. The junction and the germline gene differ at one end; a read error may be behind it. The same CDR3 is also encoded by other DNA sequences in this sample. The J gene is TRBJ2-7, the V gene TRBV7-2; no clear D gene. This CDR3 is 11 amino acids long. CDR1 and CDR2 from the germline V gene are SGHTA and FQGNSA. CDR3 nucleotides: TGTGCCAGCAGCGTCTCCTACGAGCTGTACTTC. Translated, it gives CASSVSYELYF. The full variable domain, in which reference TRBV7-2 and TRBJ2-7 provide the parts outside the CDR3, is GAGVSQSPSNKVTEKGKDVELRCDPISGHTALYWYRQSLGQGLEFLIYFQGNSAPDKSGLPSDRFSAERTGGSVSTLTIQRTQQEDSAVYLCASSVSYELYFGPGTRLTVT.

The sample holds many counts of this clone. The rearrangement joins TRBV6-4 to TRBJ2-3, with D tentatively TRBD1 (6 bases). The germline gives CDR1 MRHNA, CDR2 SNTAGT. The ends were cut back, 0 bases at V and 4 bases at J, with 11 bases in the middle. CDR3 length equals 15 residues. CDR3 loop: CASSDSTQGPDTQYF. CDR3 bases: TGTGCCAGCAGTGACTCGACCCAGGGGCCAGATACGCAGTATTTT.

This clone was seen only once. This chain joins TRBV11-3 and TRBJ1-6; no reliable D call. The CDR3 spans 16 residues. Germline values: CDR1 SGHNT, CDR2 YENEEA. Trimming shortened V by 1 base and J by 6 bases, and 13 bases separated the two germline ends. The CDR3 DNA is TGTGCCAGCAGCTTAGTCGCAGGACTGACTAATTCACCCCTCCACTTT. Translated, it gives CASSLVAGLTNSPLHF.

This clone was observed many times. V usage is TRBV4-1 and J usage is TRBJ2-5; 7 bases fit TRBD1. The CDR3 length is 13 residues. CDR1 and CDR2 (germline): MGHRA, YSYEKL. V was pared by 7 bases and J by 3 bases, with 5 bases of the junction left unmatched. CDR3 coding DNA: TGCGCCAGCAAGGACAGGCTAAAAGAGACCCAGTACTTC. Translation gives CASKDRLKETQYF.

This clone occurred many times. This chain links TRBV6-1 with TRBJ1-4, with a weak D call TRBD1 (6 bases). There are 14 residues in the CDR3. The V gene's germline CDR1 is MNHNS and CDR2 SASEGT. V was clipped by 6 bases and J by 8 bases, with 16 bases between them. The CDR3 DNA is TGTGCCAGCAGACCCACAGGGCAAGGGGAAAAACTGTTTTTT. This sequence encodes CASRPTGQGEKLFF.

The chain links TRBV2 to TRBJ1-5; D gene unclear. V was shortened by 3 bases and J by 4 bases, with 13 bases between the two germline ends. The CDR3 is 15 residues long. Looked up from germline, CDR1 is SNHLY and CDR2 is FYNNEI. CDR3 bases: TGTGCCAGCAGTGAGTGGATGGGTGCTAATCAGCCCCAGCATTTT. As protein: CASSEWMGANQPQHF.

The V gene is TRBV7-9, the J gene TRBJ2-2, with no clear D. CDR1 SEHNR and CDR2 FQNEAQ come from the germline V gene (reference sequence). V was trimmed by 5 bases and J by 4 bases, leaving 14 bases between them. The CDR3 covers 15 residues. The CDR3 region is CASSPIGQFTGELFF. The CDR3 DNA sequence: TGTGCCAGCAGCCCCATAGGGCAGTTCACCGGGGAGCTGTTTTTT.

The sample holds many counts of this clone. The V call is TRBV20-1, the J call TRBJ2-3; D gene ambiguous. CDR1 and CDR2 from the germline V gene are DFQATT and SNEGSKA (reference sequence). The CDR3 extends over 15 amino acids. Trimming took 7 bases from V and 2 from J, leaving 19 bases between them. The CDR3 sequence: CSGSASMGNTDTQYF. For the CDR3, the DNA is TGCAGTGGCAGTGCTAGTATGGGGAACACAGATACGCAGTATTTT.

The chain has TRBV30 and TRBJ2-1, with 9 bases matching TRBD1. V lost 2 bases, J lost 3 bases, and 5 bases stayed unmatched. The CDR3 contains 15 residues. Per the germline V gene, CDR1 is GTSNPN and CDR2 is SVGIG (reference sequence). The CDR3 loop is CAWSSRDRDYNEQFF. DNA of the CDR3: TGTGCCTGGAGTAGTCGGGACAGGGACTACAATGAGCAGTTCTTC. Filled out from reference TRBV30 and TRBJ2-1, the complete variable domain reads SQTIHQWPATLVQPVGSPLSLECTVEGTSNPNLYWYRQAAGRGLQLLFYSVGIGQISSEVPQNLSASRPQDRQFILSSKKLLLSDSGFYLCAWSSRDRDYNEQFFGPGTRLTVL.

This clone was found many times. The chain links TRBV10-3 to TRBJ1-5; 9 bases map to TRBD1. J gave up 0 bases and V 0 bases, and 0 bases lay outside the gene matches. The length of the CDR3 is 16 residues. From germline, CDR1 is ENHRY and CDR2 SYGVKD. The DNA of the CDR3 is TGTGCCATCAGTGAGTCGGGACAGGGTAGCAATCAGCCCCAGCATTTT. Encoded protein: CAISESGQGSNQPQHF.

The table lists this clone with many counts. Given a much more abundant clone one base away, this may be a read error. Within the sample, other DNA sequences also encode this same CDR3. The genes are TRBV5-6 and TRBJ1-2; D not resolved. The germline V and J ends were trimmed by 4 bases and 7 bases, with 17 bases remaining between them. The CDR3 spans 14 residues. Germline CDR1 SGHDT, CDR2 YYEEEE. CDR3 sequence (DNA): TGTGCCAGCAGCGGCGAACGCCGGGCCTTTGGCTACACCTTC. The encoded protein is CASSGERRAFGYTF.

This rearrangement joins TRBV5-1 to TRBJ2-7; 7 positions agree with TRBD1. Per the germline V gene, CDR1 is SGHRS and CDR2 is YFSETQ. CDR3 length equals 12 residues. V was clipped by 4 bases and J by 6 bases; unmatched bases: 4. This chain's CDR3 is CASSPQGIEQYF. The CDR3, as DNA: TGCGCCAGCAGCCCACAGGGGATCGAGCAGTACTTC.

The genes are TRBV11-3 and TRBJ2-7; D is possibly TRBD1 (6 bases). Trimming shortened V by 1 base and J by 4 bases, and 17 bases separated the two germline ends. The germline V gene encodes CDR1 SGHNT and CDR2 YENEEA. This CDR3 has 16 amino acids. CDR3 in DNA: TGTGCCAGCAGCTTAGGGCCGCCTGGCAGGGGATACGAGCAGTACTTC. Residues: CASSLGPPGRGYEQYF.

This chain connects TRBV11-1 to TRBJ1-6; 9 positions match TRBD1. Trimming removed 4 bases from V and 9 bases from J; junction bases left unmatched: 10. Germline loops: CDR1 SGHAT, CDR2 FQDESV (reference sequence). CDR3 length equals 16 residues. Here the CDR3 reads CASSSTGGRRISPLHF. CDR3 in DNA: TGTGCCAGCAGCTCGACAGGGGGACGGAGAATTTCACCCCTCCACTTT.

V gene TRBV20-1 combines with J gene TRBJ2-7; no reliable D call. Trimming removed 1 base from V and 6 bases from J, with 10 bases in between. Germline CDR1 reads DFQATT; CDR2 reads SNEGSKA (reference sequence). This CDR3 is built from 12 residues. The CDR3 nucleotides are TGCAGTGCTAGAGGGAACGACGGCGAGCAGTACTTC. Translated: CSARGNDGEQYF.

This rearrangement joins TRBV7-2 to TRBJ2-5; a weak D match, TRBD1 (5 bases). The V gene lost 2 bases and the J gene lost 2 bases, with 9 bases spanning the gap. The CDR3 is 14 residues long. In germline, CDR1 is SGHTA, CDR2 FQGNSA. The CDR3 DNA sequence: TGTGCCAGCAGCTTAAGGGGATCTCAAGAGACCCAGTACTTC. As protein: CASSLRGSQETQYF.

Within the sample, this clone is medium-sized (0.01 to 0.1%). Here the CDR3 reads CASSLGDRDQEKLFF. In DNA form, the CDR3 reads TGTGCCAGCAGCTTAGGGGACAGGGATCAGGAAAAACTGTTTTTT. V gene TRBV11-2 combines with J gene TRBJ1-4; TRBD1 matches at 9 bases. The CDR3 extends over 15 amino acids. Germline CDR1 and CDR2: SGHAT and FQNNGV. The junction had 5 bases not matched to a gene; V was cut back by 1 base and J by 8 bases.

This chain links TRBV4-2 with TRBJ1-5, with TRBD1 matching 8 bases. Per germline, CDR1 LGHNA and CDR2 YNFKEQ. V lost 4 bases to trimming and J lost 5 bases; unmatched junction nucleotides: 7. This CDR3 has 15 residues. As DNA, the CDR3 is TGTGCCAGCAGCCCTCAGGGGGCGGACGATCAGCCCCAGCATTTT. Translated, it gives CASSPQGADDQPQHF.